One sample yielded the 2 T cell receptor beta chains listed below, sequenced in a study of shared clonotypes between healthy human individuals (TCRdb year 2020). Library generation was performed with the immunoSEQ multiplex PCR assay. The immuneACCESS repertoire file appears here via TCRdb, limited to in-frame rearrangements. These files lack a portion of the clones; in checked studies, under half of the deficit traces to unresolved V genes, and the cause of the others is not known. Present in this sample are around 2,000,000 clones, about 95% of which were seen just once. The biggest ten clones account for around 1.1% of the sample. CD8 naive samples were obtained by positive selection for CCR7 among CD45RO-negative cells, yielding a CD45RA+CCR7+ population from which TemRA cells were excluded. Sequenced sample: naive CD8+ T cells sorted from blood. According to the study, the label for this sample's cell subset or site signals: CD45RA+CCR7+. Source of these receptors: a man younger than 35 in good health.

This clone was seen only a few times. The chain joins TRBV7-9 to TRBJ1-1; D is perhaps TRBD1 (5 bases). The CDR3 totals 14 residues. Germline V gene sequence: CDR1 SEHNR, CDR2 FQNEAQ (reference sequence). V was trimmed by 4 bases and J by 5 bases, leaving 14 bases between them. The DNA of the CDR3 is TGTGCCAGCAGCTCGGACACAGAACAGACTGAAGCTTTCTTT. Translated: CASSSDTEQTEAFF.

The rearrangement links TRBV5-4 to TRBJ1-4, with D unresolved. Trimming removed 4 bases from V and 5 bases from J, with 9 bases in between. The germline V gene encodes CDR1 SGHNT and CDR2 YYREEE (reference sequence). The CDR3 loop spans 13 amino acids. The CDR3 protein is CASSPDLNEKLFF. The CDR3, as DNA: TGTGCCAGCAGCCCCGACTTAAATGAAAAACTGTTTTTT.